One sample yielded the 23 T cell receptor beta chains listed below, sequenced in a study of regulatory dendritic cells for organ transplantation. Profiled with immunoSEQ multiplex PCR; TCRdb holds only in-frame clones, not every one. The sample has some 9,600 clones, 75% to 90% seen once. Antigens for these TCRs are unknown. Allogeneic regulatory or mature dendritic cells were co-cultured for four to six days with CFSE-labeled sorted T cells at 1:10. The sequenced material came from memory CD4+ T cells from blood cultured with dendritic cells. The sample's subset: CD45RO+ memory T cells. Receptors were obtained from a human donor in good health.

The CDR3 coding sequence is TGCGCCAGCAGCCAAGATCGAGCGGGAGCTACCTACAATGAGCAGTTCTTC. Residues: CASSQDRAGATYNEQFF. This chain links TRBV4-3 with TRBJ2-1; 8 nucleotides match TRBD2. The CDR3 runs 17 residues. Germline loops: CDR1 LGHNA, CDR2 YSLEER. The V gene end was trimmed by 0 bases and the J gene end by 2 bases; junction bases not matched to a gene: 6.

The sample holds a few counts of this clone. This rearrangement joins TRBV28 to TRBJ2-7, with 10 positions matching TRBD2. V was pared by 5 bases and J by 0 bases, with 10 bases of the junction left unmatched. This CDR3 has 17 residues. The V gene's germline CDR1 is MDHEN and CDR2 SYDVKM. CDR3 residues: CASSPNRSGRASYEQYF. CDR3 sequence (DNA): TGTGCCAGCAGTCCAAACCGAAGCGGGAGGGCCTCCTACGAGCAGTACTTC.

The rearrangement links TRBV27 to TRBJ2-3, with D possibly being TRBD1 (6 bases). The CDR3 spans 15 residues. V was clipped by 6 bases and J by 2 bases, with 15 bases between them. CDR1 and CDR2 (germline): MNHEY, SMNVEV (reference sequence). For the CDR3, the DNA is TGTGCCAGCAGAGCCGTGGGGGCACACACAGATACGCAGTATTTT. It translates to CASRAVGAHTDTQYF.

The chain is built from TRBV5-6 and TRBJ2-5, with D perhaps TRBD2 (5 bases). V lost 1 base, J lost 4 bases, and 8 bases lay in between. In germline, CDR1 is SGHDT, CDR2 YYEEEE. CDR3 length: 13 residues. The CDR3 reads CASSLRGGETQYF. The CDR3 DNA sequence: TGTGCCAGCAGCTTGCGGGGTGGAGAGACCCAGTACTTC.

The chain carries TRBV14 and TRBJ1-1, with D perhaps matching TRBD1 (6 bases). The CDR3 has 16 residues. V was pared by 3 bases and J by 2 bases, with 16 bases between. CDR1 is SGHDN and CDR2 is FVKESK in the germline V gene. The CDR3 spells CASSHLTGRGNTEAFF. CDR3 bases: TGTGCCAGCAGCCATCTAACGGGCAGGGGAAACACTGAAGCTTTCTTT.

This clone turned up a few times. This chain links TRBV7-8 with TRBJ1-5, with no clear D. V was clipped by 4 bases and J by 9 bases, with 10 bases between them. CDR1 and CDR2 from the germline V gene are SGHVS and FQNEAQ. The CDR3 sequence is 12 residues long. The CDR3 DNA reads TGTGCCAGCAGCTACATGGGGTTGCCCCAGCATTTT. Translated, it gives CASSYMGLPQHF.

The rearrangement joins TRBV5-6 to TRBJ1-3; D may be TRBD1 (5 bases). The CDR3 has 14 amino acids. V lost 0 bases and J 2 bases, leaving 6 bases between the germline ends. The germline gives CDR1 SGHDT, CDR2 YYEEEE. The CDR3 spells CASSLVGAGNTIYF. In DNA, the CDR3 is TGTGCCAGCAGCTTGGTAGGGGCTGGAAACACCATATATTTT.

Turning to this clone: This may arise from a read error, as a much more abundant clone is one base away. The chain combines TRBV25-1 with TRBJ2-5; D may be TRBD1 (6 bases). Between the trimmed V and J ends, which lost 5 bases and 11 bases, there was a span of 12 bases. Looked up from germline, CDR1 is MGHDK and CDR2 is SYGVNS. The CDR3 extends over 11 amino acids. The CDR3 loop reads CASSPGDKQYF. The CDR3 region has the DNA TGTGCCAGCAGTCCCGGGGACAAGCAGTACTTC.

The CDR3 DNA is TGCAGCGCTTCGGGACAGGCCTATGGCTACACCTTC. Protein sequence: CSASGQAYGYTF. This rearrangement joins TRBV29-1 to TRBJ1-2, with 8 bases fitting TRBD1. Germline loops: CDR1 SQVTM, CDR2 ANQGSEA. CDR3 length: 12 amino acids. The V gene end was trimmed by 7 bases and the J gene end by 4 bases; junction bases not matched to a gene: 5.

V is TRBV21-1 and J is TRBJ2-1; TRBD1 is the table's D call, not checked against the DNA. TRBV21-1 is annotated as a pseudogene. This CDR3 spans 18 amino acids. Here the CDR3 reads CASSKASHPRKTYNEQFF. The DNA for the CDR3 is TGTGCCAGCAGCAAAGCCTCTCATCCCAGGAAGACCTACAATGAGCAGTTCTTC.

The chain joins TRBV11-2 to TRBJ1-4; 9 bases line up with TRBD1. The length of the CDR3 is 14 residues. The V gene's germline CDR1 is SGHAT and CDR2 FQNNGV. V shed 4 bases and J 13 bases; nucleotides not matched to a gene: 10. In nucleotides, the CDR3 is TGTGCCAGCAGCTCGACAGGGGGAGGTCTAGGACTGTTTTTT. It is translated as CASSSTGGGLGLFF.

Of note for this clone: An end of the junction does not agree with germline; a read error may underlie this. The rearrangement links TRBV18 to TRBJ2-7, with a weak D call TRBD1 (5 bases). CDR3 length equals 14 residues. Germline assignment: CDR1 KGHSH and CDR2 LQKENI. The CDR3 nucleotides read TGTGCCAGCTCACCACTCTGGGGCTCCGACGAGCAGTACTTC. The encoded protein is CASSPLWGSDEQYF.

CDR3 residues: CASSRDRGSDYGYTF. The CDR3, as DNA: TGTGCCAGCAGCCGGGACAGGGGCTCCGACTATGGCTACACCTTC. The chain employs TRBV28 and TRBJ1-2; TRBD1 matches 10 bases. Germline CDR1 reads MDHEN; CDR2 reads SYDVKM. The CDR3 consists of 15 residues. Trimming cost V 6 bases and J 3 bases; bases outside gene matches: 7.

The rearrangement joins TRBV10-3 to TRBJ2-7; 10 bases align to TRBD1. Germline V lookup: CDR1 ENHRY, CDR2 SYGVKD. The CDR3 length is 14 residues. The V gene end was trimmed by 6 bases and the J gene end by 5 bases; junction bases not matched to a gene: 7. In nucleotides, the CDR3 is TGTGCCATCAGGGACGGGACAGGGGATGACGAGCAGTACTTC. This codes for CAIRDGTGDDEQYF.

As DNA, the CDR3 is TGTGCCAGCAGTTCCGCGAGGGGATCGAACACCGGGGAGCTGTTTTTT. It codes for CASSSARGSNTGELFF. V gene TRBV6-6 combines with J gene TRBJ2-2, with D possibly being TRBD1 or TRBD2 (5 bases each). V lost 4 bases and J 0 bases, leaving 12 bases between the germline ends. CDR1 and CDR2 from the germline V gene are MNHNY and SVGAGI (reference sequence). CDR3 length: 16 amino acids.

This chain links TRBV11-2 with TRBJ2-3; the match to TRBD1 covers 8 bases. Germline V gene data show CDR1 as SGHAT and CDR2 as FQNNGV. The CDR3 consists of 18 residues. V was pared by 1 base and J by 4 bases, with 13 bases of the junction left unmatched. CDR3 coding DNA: TGTGCCAGCAGCTTAGTCGGGCAGGGGGCGATCATTGCAGATACGCAGTATTTT. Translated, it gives CASSLVGQGAIIADTQYF.

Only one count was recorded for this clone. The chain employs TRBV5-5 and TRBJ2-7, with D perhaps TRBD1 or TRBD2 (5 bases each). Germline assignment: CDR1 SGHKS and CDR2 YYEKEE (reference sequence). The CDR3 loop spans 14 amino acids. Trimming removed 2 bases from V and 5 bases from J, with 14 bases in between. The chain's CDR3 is CASSFGDGGDEQYF. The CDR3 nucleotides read TGTGCCAGCAGCTTTGGGGACGGAGGCGACGAGCAGTACTTC.

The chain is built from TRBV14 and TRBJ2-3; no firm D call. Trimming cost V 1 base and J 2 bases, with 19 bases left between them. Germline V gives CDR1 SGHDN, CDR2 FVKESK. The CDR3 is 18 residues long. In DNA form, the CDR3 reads TGTGCCAGCAGCCAAGGACGGATAACGGGTCGAATCACAGATACGCAGTATTTT. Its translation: CASSQGRITGRITDTQYF.

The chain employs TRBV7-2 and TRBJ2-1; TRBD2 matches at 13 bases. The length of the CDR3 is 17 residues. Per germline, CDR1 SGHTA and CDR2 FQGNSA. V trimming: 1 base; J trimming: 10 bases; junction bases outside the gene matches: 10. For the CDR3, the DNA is TGTGCCAGCAGCTTAGACTTGGGACTAGCGGGGATAAACGAGCAGTTCTTC. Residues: CASSLDLGLAGINEQFF.

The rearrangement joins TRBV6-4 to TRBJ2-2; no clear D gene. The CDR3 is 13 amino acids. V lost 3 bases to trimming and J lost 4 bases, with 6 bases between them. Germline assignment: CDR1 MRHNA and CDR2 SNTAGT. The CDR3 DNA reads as TGTGCCAGCAGTGAAGTAACCACCGGGGAGCTGTTTTTT. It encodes CASSEVTTGELFF.

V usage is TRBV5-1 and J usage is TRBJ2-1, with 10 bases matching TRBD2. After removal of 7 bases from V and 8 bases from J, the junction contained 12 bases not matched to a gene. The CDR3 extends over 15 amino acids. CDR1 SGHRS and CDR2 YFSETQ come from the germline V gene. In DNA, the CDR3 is TGCGCCAGCGAAGAATCTAGCGGGAGAAGCGATGAGCAGTTCTTC. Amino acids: CASEESSGRSDEQFF.

The CDR3 loop is CASSVGIAGTDTQYF. DNA of the CDR3: TGTGCCAGCAGCGTAGGGATAGCTGGCACAGATACGCAGTATTTT. V and J are TRBV9 and TRBJ2-3; D unresolved. CDR3 size: 15 residues. The germline CDR1 and CDR2 sequences are SGDLS and YYNGEE. Trimming removed 0 bases at V and 1 base at J, with 9 bases between.

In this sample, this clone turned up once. The CDR3 reads CASSREYNSPLHF. The CDR3 DNA reads TGTGCCAGCAGCCGGGAGTATAATTCACCCCTCCACTTT. The chain uses TRBV4-2 and TRBJ1-6; the D is unclear. Trimming cost V 4 bases and J 4 bases, with 5 bases left between them. Germline V gene sequence: CDR1 LGHNA, CDR2 YNFKEQ. CDR3 length equals 13 residues.